The text below deals with one T cell receptor beta chain. This sample is part of a study of blood T cell repertoires in COVID-19. The wider study: Samples of COVID-19 (acute and convalescent) were obtained from the United States, Italy and Spain. The cDNA or gDNA used as material had been derived from T cells, B-cell-depleted T cells, or PBMCs.

Cohort 3 donors counted as recovered after two negative PCRs, clearance, or resolved symptoms. The repertoire was sequenced with immunoSEQ multiplex PCR; TCRdb's copy has only in-frame clones and lacks some. The sample has hundreds of thousands of clones; roughly 89% are singletons. V was trimmed by 0 bases and J by 8 bases, leaving 13 bases between them. This CDR3 region has 14 residues. Germline V lookup: CDR1 MNHNS, CDR2 SASEGT. The source is a woman aged 50 to 65 who had recovered from COVID-19. The source material was PBMCs or T cells enriched from blood (not recorded which). The chain carries TRBV6-1 and TRBJ1-2, with D maybe TRBD1 (6 bases). The CDR3 spells CASSEAVRGGGYTF. CDR3 nucleotides: TGTGCCAGCAGTGAAGCAGTTCGGGGGGGCGGCTACACCTTC.